The sequence of this T cell receptor (beta chain) was determined in a study of OX40 agonist ivuxolimab in advanced cancers. Points on this clone: Antigen: not known.

Libraries were prepared by immunoSEQ multiplex PCR; TCRdb keeps only in-frame clonotypes and omits some of them. The sample lists around 80,000 clones, about 85% occurring once. The study's findings and limits: There were also nonresponders showing low normalized T-cell clonal expansion.

Germline trimming cut 4 bases from V and 1 base from J; bases unmatched to any gene: 6. Germline V gene sequence: CDR1 ENHRY, CDR2 SYGVKD. The CDR3 is 15 amino acids. This chain uses TRBV10-3 with TRBJ2-5; 7 nucleotides match TRBD1. The sample consisted of CD4+ or CD8+ T cells sorted from blood, taken in a trial of the OX40 agonist ivuxolimab. This receptor was taken from an adult with an advanced solid tumor such as melanoma, head and neck, liver or kidney cancer. DNA of the CDR3: TGTGCCATCAGTGGGGCCAGGGGGTTCCAAGAGACCCAGTACTTC. Translation: CAISGARGFQETQYF.